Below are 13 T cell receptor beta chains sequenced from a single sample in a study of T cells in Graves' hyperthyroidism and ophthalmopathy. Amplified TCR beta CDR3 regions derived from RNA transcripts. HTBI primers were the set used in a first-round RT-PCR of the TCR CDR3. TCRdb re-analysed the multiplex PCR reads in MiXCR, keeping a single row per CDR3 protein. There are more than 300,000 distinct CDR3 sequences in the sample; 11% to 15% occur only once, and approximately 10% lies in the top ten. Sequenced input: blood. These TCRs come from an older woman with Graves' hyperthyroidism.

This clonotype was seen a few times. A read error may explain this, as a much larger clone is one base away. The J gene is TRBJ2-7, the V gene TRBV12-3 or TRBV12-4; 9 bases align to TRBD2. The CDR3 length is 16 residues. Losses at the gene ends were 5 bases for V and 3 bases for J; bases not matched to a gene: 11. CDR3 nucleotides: TGTGCCAGCAGTCCACGGGCTAGCGGGACCCTCTACGAGCAGTACTTC. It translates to CASSPRASGTLYEQYF.

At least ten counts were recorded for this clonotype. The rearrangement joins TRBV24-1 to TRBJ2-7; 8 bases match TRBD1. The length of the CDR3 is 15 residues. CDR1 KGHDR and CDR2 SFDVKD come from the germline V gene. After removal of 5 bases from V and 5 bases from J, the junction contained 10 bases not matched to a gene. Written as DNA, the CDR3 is TGTGCCACCAGTGTGGGGTGGACAGGGAGCGACGAGCAGTACTTC. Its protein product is CATSVGWTGSDEQYF.

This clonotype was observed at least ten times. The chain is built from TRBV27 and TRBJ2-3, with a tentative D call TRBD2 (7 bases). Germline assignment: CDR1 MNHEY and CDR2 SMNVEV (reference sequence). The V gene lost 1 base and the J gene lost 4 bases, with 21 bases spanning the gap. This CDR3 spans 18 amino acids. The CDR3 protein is CASSLYLEGGAVADTQYF. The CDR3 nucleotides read TGTGCCAGCAGTTTATACCTGGAAGGGGGGGCTGTGGCAGATACGCAGTATTTT.

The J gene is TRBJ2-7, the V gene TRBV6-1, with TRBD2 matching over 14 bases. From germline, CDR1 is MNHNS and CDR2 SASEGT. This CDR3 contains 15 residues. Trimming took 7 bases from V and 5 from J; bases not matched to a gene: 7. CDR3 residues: CASTTGLAGVDEQYF. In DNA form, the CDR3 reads TGTGCCAGCACCACGGGACTAGCGGGAGTAGACGAGCAGTACTTC.

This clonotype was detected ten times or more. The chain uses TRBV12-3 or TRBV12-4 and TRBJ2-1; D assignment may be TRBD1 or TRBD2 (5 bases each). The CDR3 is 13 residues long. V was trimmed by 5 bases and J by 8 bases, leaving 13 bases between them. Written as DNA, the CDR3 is TGTGCCAGCAGTCTCGGGGCCGACTATGAGCAGTTCTTC. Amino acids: CASSLGADYEQFF.

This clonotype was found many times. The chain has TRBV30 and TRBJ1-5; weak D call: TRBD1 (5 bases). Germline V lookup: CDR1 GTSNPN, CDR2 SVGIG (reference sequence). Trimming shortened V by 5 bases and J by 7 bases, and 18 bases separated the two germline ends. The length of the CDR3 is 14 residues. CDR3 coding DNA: TGTGCCTGGGATCCCCCCTCGGGGCGGCAGCCCCAGCATTTT. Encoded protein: CAWDPPSGRQPQHF.

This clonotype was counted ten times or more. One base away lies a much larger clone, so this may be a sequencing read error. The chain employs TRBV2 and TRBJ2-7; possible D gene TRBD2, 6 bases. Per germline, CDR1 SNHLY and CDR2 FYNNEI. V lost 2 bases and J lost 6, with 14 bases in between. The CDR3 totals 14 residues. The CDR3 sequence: CASSELVGGGEQYF. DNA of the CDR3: TGTGCCAGCAGTGAACTAGTGGGAGGTGGCGAGCAGTACTTC.

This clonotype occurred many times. In nucleotides, the CDR3 is TGTGCCAGCAGTTTAGGCGGGAGCTCCTACGAGCAGTACTTC. Residues: CASSLGGSSYEQYF. The rearrangement links TRBV12-3 or TRBV12-4 to TRBJ2-7, with 7 bases fitting TRBD2. This CDR3 contains 14 residues. V lost 1 base to trimming and J lost 0 bases; unmatched junction nucleotides: 0.

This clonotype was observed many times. The CDR3 spells CASSRVSDTQYF. CDR3 DNA sequence: TGTGCCAGCAGTCGGGTCTCAGATACGCAGTATTTT. This chain joins TRBV6-1 and TRBJ2-3; D is undetermined. V lost 5 bases and J 4 bases, leaving 7 bases between the germline ends. Germline V lookup: CDR1 MNHNS, CDR2 SASEGT. This CDR3 comprises 12 residues.

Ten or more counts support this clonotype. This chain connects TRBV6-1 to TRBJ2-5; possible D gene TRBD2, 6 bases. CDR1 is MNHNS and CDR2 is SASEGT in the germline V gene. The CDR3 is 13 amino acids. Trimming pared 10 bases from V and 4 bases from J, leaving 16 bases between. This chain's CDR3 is CATKRLGGETQYF. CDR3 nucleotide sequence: TGTGCCACCAAAAGACTAGGAGGAGAGACCCAGTACTTC.

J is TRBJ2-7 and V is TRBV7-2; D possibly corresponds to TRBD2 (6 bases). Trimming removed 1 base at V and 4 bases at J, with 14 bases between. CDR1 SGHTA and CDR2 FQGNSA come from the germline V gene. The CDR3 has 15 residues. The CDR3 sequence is CASSLVDGSGYEQYF. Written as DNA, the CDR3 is TGTGCCAGCAGCTTAGTAGACGGGAGTGGATACGAGCAGTACTTC.

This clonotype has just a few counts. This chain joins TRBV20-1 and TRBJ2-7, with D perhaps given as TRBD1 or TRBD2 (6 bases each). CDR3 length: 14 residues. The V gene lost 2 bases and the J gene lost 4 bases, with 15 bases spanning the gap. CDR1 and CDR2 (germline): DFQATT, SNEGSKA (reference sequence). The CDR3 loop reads CSARSGAQAYEQYF. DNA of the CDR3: TGCAGTGCTAGATCGGGGGCGCAGGCGTACGAGCAGTACTTC.

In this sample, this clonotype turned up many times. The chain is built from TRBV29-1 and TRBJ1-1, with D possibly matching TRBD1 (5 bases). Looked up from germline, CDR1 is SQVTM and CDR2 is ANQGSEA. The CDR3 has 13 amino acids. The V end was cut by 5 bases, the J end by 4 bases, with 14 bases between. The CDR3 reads CSVSDRLGTEAFF. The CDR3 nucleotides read TGCAGCGTTTCCGACAGATTGGGCACTGAAGCTTTCTTT.